The sequence of this TCR beta chain was determined in a study of type 1 regulatory T cells (dated by TCRdb to the early 2020s). Background for the entire study: The study characterized an in vitro protocol that generated a Tr1-enriched, alloantigen-specific CD4 T cell product named T-allo10. T-allo10 was being tested clinically in patients with hematological malignancies who were undergoing allogeneic hematopoietic stem cell transplantation.

This clonotype has just a few counts. No antigen is known for it. Base qualities are not provided; no much larger clone lies one nucleotide away. The sequencer was an Illumina MiSeq. The raw public data were reprocessed by TCRdb itself: fastp quality trimming at Q25, MiXCR clonotype calling, in-frame beta chains only. For every CDR3 protein sequence, its rows merge into one entry that carries the most common genes and DNA. Present in this sample are some 90,000 distinct CDR3 sequences, around a third of which were seen just once. Less than 2.5% of the sample belongs to the ten largest clones. The origin of this receptor is a human donor in good health. The material sequenced was CD4+ T cells, either the whole sample or a sorted fraction (not recorded which).

The CDR3 loop reads CASSLVLAGVSGELFF. The DNA is as follows: TGTGCCAGCAGCTTAGTGCTAGCGGGAGTTTCCGGGGAGCTGTTTTTT. The V gene is TRBV7-9 and the J gene is TRBJ2-2; 10 middle bases align to TRBD2. Reading from cysteine to phenylalanine, the CDR3 counts 16 amino acids. Only the CDR3 DNA stays, 48 bases, in frame from base 1. CDR1 and CDR2, per the germline V gene (reference sequence), are SEHNR and FQNEAQ. V ends up 1 base short and J 6 bases short, with an unmatched junction base count of 5. With the portions outside the CDR3 filled from the reference TRBV7-9 and TRBJ2-2 genes, the complete variable region becomes DTGVSQNPRHKITKRGQNVTFRCDPISEHNRLYWYRQTLGQGPEFLTYFQNEAQLEKSRLLSDRFSAERPKGSFSTLEIQRTEQGDSAMYLCASSLVLAGVSGELFFGEGSRLTVL.